This passage covers 21 T cell receptor beta chains from one sample sequenced in a study of beta chain features in type 1 diabetes. The authors reverse transcribed all of the isolated RNA, so sequencing captured expressed TCRB transcripts. Clones were read by immunoSEQ multiplex PCR, and TCRdb kept only the in-frame ones, dropping some. This sample has 350,000 to 450,000 clones, with about 15% found just once. Sequences were obtained from naive CD4+ T cells from blood. The source of these receptors is a woman aged 18-29 years in good health.

This chain links TRBV28 with TRBJ2-4, with D hard to call. Between the trimmed V and J ends, which lost 7 bases and 1 base, there was a span of 17 bases. Germline CDR1 is MDHEN and CDR2 is SYDVKM. CDR3 size: 16 residues. The CDR3 DNA is TGTGCCAGCACCAACAGTTATTTGGTCGCCAAAAACATTCAGTACTTC. Its protein is CASTNSYLVAKNIQYF.

The V and J genes are TRBV20-1 and TRBJ1-1; D is unclear. V lost 7 bases and J 3 bases, leaving 9 bases between the germline ends. CDR1 DFQATT and CDR2 SNEGSKA come from the germline V gene (reference sequence). This CDR3 is built from 11 residues. The CDR3 region is CSGVLYTEAFF. CDR3 sequence (DNA): TGCAGTGGTGTCCTCTACACTGAAGCTTTCTTT.

The genes are TRBV28 and TRBJ2-3, with 7 bases aligning to TRBD2. V trimming: 2 bases; J trimming: 2 bases; junction bases outside the gene matches: 4. This CDR3 is built from 15 residues. CDR1 is MDHEN, CDR2 SYDVKM, per germline. For the CDR3, the DNA is TGTGCCAGCAGTTTAGGGACTACGCACACAGATACGCAGTATTTT. Translating it yields CASSLGTTHTDTQYF.

A few counts support this clone. V and J are TRBV7-2 and TRBJ1-5, with 9 positions matching TRBD1. Germline CDR1 SGHTA, CDR2 FQGNSA. This CDR3 has 15 amino acids. Trimming removed 6 bases from V and 5 bases from J; junction bases left unmatched: 8. Here the CDR3 DNA reads TGTGCCAGCAGACTAACAGGGGGCGGAGATCAGCCCCAGCATTTT. This codes for CASRLTGGGDQPQHF.

This chain connects TRBV15 to TRBJ2-1; a possible D gene is TRBD2 (6 bases). Germline V CDR1 and CDR2: LNHNV, YYDKDF (reference sequence). Trimming stripped 3 bases from V and 1 base from J, with 28 bases between. The CDR3 extends over 21 amino acids. CDR3 DNA: TGTGCCACCAGCAGGTCCCTCCCCGGGAATAGCGGTATTACGTCCTACAATGAGCAGTTCTTC. As protein: CATSRSLPGNSGITSYNEQFF.

This clone was picked up a small number of times. The chain combines TRBV28 with TRBJ2-5; TRBD1 might be the D (6 bases). The CDR3 is 13 residues long. Germline CDR1 MDHEN, CDR2 SYDVKM. V gave up 3 bases and J gave up 4 bases, with 9 bases separating them. CDR3 nucleotides: TGTGCCAGCAGTTTGAACAGGGTAGAGACCCAGTACTTC. It is translated as CASSLNRVETQYF.

The chain carries TRBV29-1 and TRBJ2-2; 7 positions agree with TRBD2. V trimming: 6 bases; J trimming: 6 bases; junction bases outside the gene matches: 7. Per germline, CDR1 SQVTM and CDR2 ANQGSEA. The CDR3 is 13 amino acids. As DNA, the CDR3 is TGCAGCGTCGGGGGGAGGGCGGCCGGGGAGCTGTTTTTT. Protein sequence: CSVGGRAAGELFF.

This clone was observed a few times. The chain couples TRBV15 to TRBJ2-5, with TRBD2 matching 7 bases. Looked up from germline, CDR1 is LNHNV and CDR2 is YYDKDF (reference sequence). The CDR3 sequence is 14 residues long. After removal of 1 base from V and 5 bases from J, the junction contained 4 bases not matched to a gene. The CDR3 is CATSRGDYRETQYF. In DNA form, the CDR3 reads TGTGCCACCAGCAGAGGGGACTACAGGGAGACCCAGTACTTC. The variable domain in full, with the rest retrieved from reference TRBV15 and TRBJ2-5, is DAMVIQNPRYQVTQFGKPVTLSCSQTLNHNVMYWYQQKSSQAPKLLFHYYDKDFNNEADTPDNFQSRRPNTSFCFLDIRSPGLGDTAMYLCATSRGDYRETQYFGPGTRLLVL.

V is TRBV30 and J is TRBJ1-1; D is perhaps TRBD1 (6 bases). The CDR3 is 17 residues long. CDR1 GTSNPN and CDR2 SVGIG come from the germline V gene (reference sequence). The V and J ends lost 0 bases and 1 base respectively, with 18 bases between them. The CDR3 sequence: CAWSVPRGGSKNTEAFF. The CDR3 DNA reads as TGTGCCTGGAGTGTGCCCAGGGGTGGGAGTAAGAACACTGAAGCTTTCTTT.

The rearrangement links TRBV5-4 to TRBJ2-1, with D tentatively TRBD2 (5 bases). CDR1 and CDR2 from the germline V gene are SGHNT and YYREEE (reference sequence). Trimming pared 0 bases from V and 2 bases from J, leaving 12 bases between. The CDR3 totals 16 residues. In nucleotides, the CDR3 is TGTGCCAGCAGCTTGGAGGTAGCGAGGGCCTACAATGAGCAGTTCTTC. It specifies CASSLEVARAYNEQFF.

V and J are TRBV29-1 and TRBJ1-2, with D hard to call. The length of the CDR3 is 14 residues. Germline loops: CDR1 SQVTM, CDR2 ANQGSEA. The V end lost 6 bases, the J end lost 4 bases, and 18 bases lay between the germline ends. The CDR3 nucleotides are TGCAGCGTATTTTCGGGGATTTCGGGCTATGGCTACACCTTC. Protein sequence: CSVFSGISGYGYTF. The entire variable domain, with the rest obtained from reference TRBV29-1 and TRBJ1-2, is as follows: SAVISQKPSRDICQRGTSLTIQCQVDSQVTMMFWYRQQPGQSLTLIATANQGSEATYESGFVIDKFPISRPNLTFSTLTVSNMSPEDSSIYLCSVFSGISGYGYTFGSGTRLTVV.

CDR3 sequence reads: CASSPPVSSYEQYF. CDR3 nucleotides: TGTGCCAGCTCACCACCGGTCAGCTCCTACGAGCAGTACTTC. The chain combines TRBV18 with TRBJ2-7, with D uncertain. The V end was cut by 0 bases, the J end by 0 bases, with 6 bases between. There are 14 residues in the CDR3. CDR1 is KGHSH and CDR2 is LQKENI in the germline V gene.

This clone was seen a few times. This chain connects TRBV28 to TRBJ1-5; 7 nucleotides line up with TRBD1. J was trimmed by 3 bases and V by 2 bases; bases with no gene match: 4. This CDR3 comprises 15 residues. Germline V gene data show CDR1 as MDHEN and CDR2 as SYDVKM. The CDR3 sequence: CASSLADRLNQPQHF. CDR3 nucleotide sequence: TGTGCCAGCAGTTTAGCGGACAGGCTCAATCAGCCCCAGCATTTT.

This clone was observed a handful of times. The V gene is TRBV30, the J gene TRBJ2-2, with 9 bases aligning to TRBD2. The CDR3 loop spans 14 amino acids. Trimming took 3 bases from V and 6 from J; bases not matched to a gene: 5. Germline V gene lookup returns CDR1 GTSNPN and CDR2 SVGIG (reference sequence). In DNA form, the CDR3 reads TGTGCCTGGAGAGGCGGGAGGGCCTCCGGGGAGCTGTTTTTT. Translating it yields CAWRGGRASGELFF.

The J gene is TRBJ1-1, the V gene TRBV9, with D possibly TRBD1 on 5 matching bases. The germline V and J ends were trimmed by 3 bases and 10 bases, with 22 bases remaining between them. Per germline, CDR1 SGDLS and CDR2 YYNGEE. The CDR3 runs 15 residues. This CDR3 reads CASSARGGQGGTAFF. CDR3 in DNA: TGTGCCAGCAGCGCCCGGGGCGGGCAGGGAGGAACAGCTTTCTTT. Variable domain in full (rest from reference TRBV9 and TRBJ1-1): DSGVTQTPKHLITATGQRVTLRCSPRSGDLSVYWYQQSLDQGLQFLIQYYNGEERAKGNILERFSAQQFPDLHSELNLSSLELGDSALYFCASSARGGQGGTAFFGQGTRLTVV.

The V call is TRBV30, the J call TRBJ1-5; TRBD1 matches 9 bases. The germline CDR1 and CDR2 sequences are GTSNPN and SVGIG (reference sequence). This CDR3 comprises 14 residues. Trimming took 4 bases from V and 6 from J; bases not matched to a gene: 7. DNA of the CDR3: TGTGCCTGGACCCCGACAGGGGGAGGTCAGCCCCAGCATTTT. Translating it yields CAWTPTGGGQPQHF.

This clone was counted a few times. V is TRBV5-4 and J is TRBJ2-5; the D gene is possibly TRBD2 (5 bases). The germline V gene encodes CDR1 SGHNT and CDR2 YYREEE (reference sequence). V was shortened by 5 bases and J by 3 bases, with 14 bases between the two germline ends. The CDR3 loop spans 14 amino acids. CDR3 protein: CASSFPGSKETQYF. For the CDR3, the DNA is TGTGCCAGCAGTTTTCCGGGATCAAAAGAGACCCAGTACTTC. Drawing the rest from reference TRBV5-4 and TRBJ2-5, the complete variable domain is ETGVTQSPTHLIKTRGQQVTLRCSSQSGHNTVSWYQQALGQGPQFIFQYYREEENGRGNFPPRFSGLQFPNYSSELNVNALELDDSALYLCASSFPGSKETQYFGPGTRLLVL.

The table lists this clone with a few counts. This CDR3 is also generated by other DNA sequences in the sample. This chain connects TRBV9 to TRBJ2-1; TRBD2 agrees at 10 bases. This CDR3 has 15 residues. After removal of 0 bases from V and 6 bases from J, the junction contained 3 bases not matched to a gene. Germline lookup yields CDR1 SGDLS and CDR2 YYNGEE. The CDR3 DNA reads as TGTGCCAGCAGCGTAGGGGTAGCGGGAGGCAATGAGCAGTTCTTC. This encodes CASSVGVAGGNEQFF. Full variable domain (missing parts from reference TRBV9 and TRBJ2-1): DSGVTQTPKHLITATGQRVTLRCSPRSGDLSVYWYQQSLDQGLQFLIQYYNGEERAKGNILERFSAQQFPDLHSELNLSSLELGDSALYFCASSVGVAGGNEQFFGPGTRLTVL.

This clone was observed a few times. The chain employs TRBV4-1 and TRBJ1-2, with 8 bases fitting TRBD1. CDR3 size: 15 residues. Per germline, CDR1 MGHRA and CDR2 YSYEKL. V dropped 1 base and J dropped 3; count of bases not matched to a gene: 4. CDR3 DNA: TGCGCCAGCAGCCAAGGGGACAGGAGGTACTATGGCTACACCTTC. Its translation: CASSQGDRRYYGYTF.

There are a few counts of this clone. This chain joins TRBV30 and TRBJ2-3; 15 bases are shared with TRBD2. The CDR3 consists of 18 residues. Germline CDR1 GTSNPN, CDR2 SVGIG (reference sequence). Germline trimming cut 2 bases from V and 5 bases from J; bases unmatched to any gene: 11. The CDR3 here is CAWSPRTSGRGRGDTQYF. CDR3 DNA: TGTGCCTGGAGTCCCCGGACTAGCGGGAGGGGACGGGGAGATACGCAGTATTTT.

The chain recombines TRBV28 with TRBJ2-7; D gene uncertain. The CDR3 consists of 11 residues. Germline loops: CDR1 MDHEN, CDR2 SYDVKM. The V end lost 6 bases, the J end lost 4 bases, and 7 bases lay between the germline ends. CDR3 sequence: CASRRYYEQYF. The CDR3, as DNA: TGTGCCAGCAGGCGATATTACGAGCAGTACTTC.